These 10 T cell receptor beta chains were all obtained from the same sample, sequenced in a study of T-cell reconstitution after alpha-beta-depleted transplantation in children. Construction of the TCRbeta library involved unique molecular identifiers. MiXCR, applied by TCRdb to the PCR reads, yields one record per CDR3 protein. The table includes around 360,000 distinct CDR3 sequences, about a tenth detected once. The sequencing used PBMCs from the stem cell graft donor, collected from the stem cell graft. The receptors come from a human donor who donated a stem cell graft to a child with acute lymphoblastic leukemia.

The chain combines TRBV12-3 or TRBV12-4 with TRBJ2-1; 8 bases line up with TRBD2. CDR3 length equals 15 residues. V shed 2 bases, J shed 10 bases, and the junction held 10 bases outside the gene matches. The CDR3 protein is CASSLIREGLLEQFF. The CDR3 DNA reads TGTGCCAGCAGTTTAATTCGGGAGGGCCTGCTCGAGCAGTTCTTC.

The rearrangement joins TRBV7-2 to TRBJ2-7; TRBD2 aligns across 14 bases. The ends lost 5 bases at V and 4 bases at J; junction bases unmatched: 10. This CDR3 is built from 17 residues. The germline CDR1 and CDR2 sequences are SGHTA and FQGNSA. CDR3 nucleotides: TGTGCCAGCAGCCCCTCGCCCGGGACTAGCGGGAGTTACGAGCAGTACTTC. It specifies CASSPSPGTSGSYEQYF.

The chain carries TRBV4-3 and TRBJ2-7, with D maybe TRBD2 (6 bases). Germline CDR1 LGHNA, CDR2 YSLEER. There are 15 residues in the CDR3. V was shortened by 1 base and J by 0 bases, with 10 bases between the two germline ends. The CDR3 region is CASSQGQTSSYEQYF. The CDR3 region has the DNA TGCGCCAGCAGCCAAGGACAGACTAGCTCCTACGAGCAGTACTTC.

This clonotype was detected a few times. V usage is TRBV20-1 and J usage is TRBJ1-3; D not certain. CDR1 and CDR2 from the germline V gene are DFQATT and SNEGSKA (reference sequence). The V end was cut by 3 bases, the J end by 4 bases, with 10 bases between. CDR3 size: 13 residues. Here the CDR3 DNA reads TGCAGTGCTAGTAACTGGGCGGGAAACACCATATATTTT. The encoded protein is CSASNWAGNTIYF.

This clonotype was observed a handful of times. The chain carries TRBV6-2 or TRBV6-3 and TRBJ2-1; 14 bases are a match to TRBD2. Germline-derived CDR1 and CDR2 are MNHEY and SVGEGT. V shed 6 bases, J shed 7 bases, and the junction held 8 bases outside the gene matches. The CDR3 is 16 residues long. The CDR3, as DNA: TGTGCCAGCAGGTCCTCTGGGACTAGCGGGAGAAATGAGCAGTTCTTC. Protein sequence: CASRSSGTSGRNEQFF.

This clonotype has only a few counts. The chain uses TRBV6-2 or TRBV6-3 and TRBJ1-5, with a weak D call TRBD1 (6 bases). The germline V and J ends were trimmed by 6 bases and 2 bases, with 11 bases remaining between them. The CDR3 is 14 residues long. In germline, CDR1 is MNHEY, CDR2 SVGEGT. In DNA, the CDR3 is TGTGCCAGCAGAATCTCAGGGGGCAATCAGCCCCAGCATTTT. Amino acids: CASRISGGNQPQHF.

This sequence joins TRBV6-5 and TRBJ1-2; D may be TRBD1 (5 bases). The CDR3 has 14 residues. Per germline, CDR1 MNHEY and CDR2 SVGAGI. Trimming cost V 5 bases and J 4 bases, with 14 bases left between them. This CDR3 is CASSNGLRGYGYTF. The CDR3 DNA is TGTGCCAGCAGTAACGGACTTAGGGGCTATGGCTACACCTTC.

This clonotype has ten or more counts. The rearrangement joins TRBV12-3 or TRBV12-4 to TRBJ1-1; D might be TRBD1 (5 bases). V gave up 0 bases and J gave up 3 bases, with 8 bases separating them. The CDR3 covers 14 residues. The chain's CDR3 is CASSLAGHDTEAFF. CDR3 sequence (DNA): TGTGCCAGCAGTTTAGCCGGACACGACACTGAAGCTTTCTTT.

The chain carries TRBV19 and TRBJ1-2, with unresolved D. V was trimmed by 1 base and J by 2 bases, leaving 8 bases between them. CDR3 length equals 14 residues. Germline assignment: CDR1 LNHDA and CDR2 SQIVND (reference sequence). The CDR3 DNA reads as TGTGCCAGTAGTATAGGAGGGTACAACTATGGCTACACCTTC. It translates to CASSIGGYNYGYTF.

The chain has TRBV28 and TRBJ2-3; no firm D call. Trimming removed 6 bases at V and 2 bases at J, with 15 bases between. This CDR3 is 15 amino acids long. The germline CDR1 and CDR2 sequences are MDHEN and SYDVKM. The CDR3 sequence is CASRTEKITTDTQYF. The CDR3 DNA reads as TGTGCCAGCAGAACAGAGAAGATAACCACAGATACGCAGTATTTT.